These 2 T cell receptor beta chains were sequenced from one sample in a study of shared clonotypes between healthy human individuals. Clones were read by immunoSEQ multiplex PCR, and TCRdb kept only the in-frame ones, dropping some. This table holds around 200,000 clones, 66% found once. Sequencing input: memory CD4+ T cells sorted from blood. The subset: CD45RA-negative fraction. These receptors all stem from a man between 25 and 39 years old in good health.

This clone was detected only a few times. This rearrangement joins TRBV14 to TRBJ1-2; weak D call: TRBD1 (5 bases). The germline V gene has CDR1 SGHDN and CDR2 FVKESK. V lost 4 bases to trimming and J lost 12 bases, with 15 bases between them. This CDR3 region has 12 residues. CDR3 nucleotides: TGTGCCAGCAGCCGTCTGGGGACCTCCAACACCTTC. Protein: CASSRLGTSNTF. The variable domain in full, with the rest retrieved from reference TRBV14 and TRBJ1-2, is EAGVTQFPSHSVIEKGQTVTLRCDPISGHDNLYWYRRVMGKEIKFLLHFVKESKQDESGMPNNRFLAERTGGTYSTLKVQPAELEDSGVYFCASSRLGTSNTFGSGTRLTVV.

The chain employs TRBV7-2 and TRBJ2-1; weak D call: TRBD2 (5 bases). V lost 6 bases and J 8 bases, leaving 14 bases between the germline ends. There are 13 residues in the CDR3. Germline assignment: CDR1 SGHTA and CDR2 FQGNSA. CDR3 nucleotides: TGTGCCAGCAGGAGTGGTGGAGGTCATGAGCAGTTCTTC. Translating gives CASRSGGGHEQFF.